Listed below are T cell receptor beta chains from one sample, sequenced in a study of human T cells and chemical hapten exposure. TCRdb processed the RACE reads anew with MiXCR; each CDR3 protein has one entry. The table has approximately 400,000 distinct CDR3 sequences, 4.8% seen once. Source: whole blood, taken in connection with sensitization to the hapten diphenylcyclopropenone (DPC). The source is a woman aged 50 to 60 with alopecia areata. Some clones in this sample may be carry-over from other donors' samples. Each CDR3 is given with its conserved first and last residue. The D gene is left open where the match is weak. Clone size is not always given. Where it is, it says once, few, many or a class for expanded clones.

CDR3,DNA,J,size,D,V
CASSEQGPLEAFF,TGCGCCAGCAGTGAACAGGGCCCCCTAGAAGCTTTCTTT,TRBJ1-1,-,-,TRBV10-2
CASSYGGGSSYNEQFF,TGTGCCAGCAGTTACGGAGGAGGGAGCTCCTACAATGAGCAGTTCTTC,TRBJ2-1,many,-,TRBV28
CASRENAANQPQHF,TGTGCCAGCCGTGAAAACGCCGCCAATCAGCCCCAGCATTTT,TRBJ1-5,many,-,TRBV2
CASSFGTATNEKLFF,TGCGCCAGCAGCTTCGGGACAGCAACTAATGAAAAACTGTTTTTT,TRBJ1-4,-,TRBD1,TRBV5-1
CASRGAPYEQYF,TGTGCCAGCAGAGGGGCACCATACGAGCAGTACTTC,TRBJ2-7,many,-,TRBV27
CSVKEGRSYEQYF,TGCAGCGTTAAGGAAGGGCGGTCCTACGAGCAGTACTTC,TRBJ2-7,-,-,TRBV29-1
CASNQGREQFF,TGTGCCAGCAATCAGGGGCGCGAGCAGTTCTTC,TRBJ2-1,-,-,TRBV6-2/TRBV6-3
CAISESGGDEQYF,TGTGCCATCAGTGAGTCAGGGGGGGACGAGCAGTACTTC,TRBJ2-7,few,-,TRBV10-3
CSASPSGTDTQYF,TGCAGTGCTAGTCCTAGCGGCACAGATACGCAGTATTTT,TRBJ2-3,many,-,TRBV20-1
CASSEWRGASAEAFF,TGCGCCAGCAGTGAGTGGCGGGGGGCGAGTGCTGAAGCTTTCTTT,TRBJ1-1,many,-,TRBV10-2